These 8 T cell receptor beta chains share one sample of origin, sequenced in a study of cytomegalovirus exposure and HLA in healthy donors. 13 Jbeta primers and 60 Vbeta primers were used for the PCR. The method was immunoSEQ multiplex PCR; TCRdb's version includes in-frame clones alone and lacks a portion of them. The repertoire holds 43,000 or so clones, with about 72% as singletons. The sequenced sample consisted of PBMCs. The receptors were sampled from a man aged 25 to 40 in good health and CMV-seronegative.

This clone was observed a handful of times. This chain joins TRBV5-3 and TRBJ2-1, with TRBD2 matching 12 bases. TRBV5-3 has ORF status, its function being uncertain. Trimming at V came to 0 bases and at J to 5 bases, leaving 0 bases not matched to a gene. This CDR3 has 15 amino acids. CDR3 DNA sequence: TGTGCCAGAAGCTTGGGACTAGCGGGAGACAATGAGCAGTTCTTC. Translated: CARSLGLAGDNEQFF.

The rearrangement uses TRBV13 and TRBJ2-6; TRBD1 matches at 7 bases. CDR1 PRHDT and CDR2 FYEKMQ come from the germline V gene (reference sequence). CDR3 size: 18 residues. Trimming took 5 bases from V and 0 from J; bases not matched to a gene: 10. The CDR3 nucleotides are TGTGCCAGCAGCCAAGAAGGACAGGCAGTCTCTGGGGCCAACGTCCTGACTTTC. It yields the protein CASSQEGQAVSGANVLTF.

This clone was recorded only once. The rearrangement uses TRBV13 and TRBJ2-1; 9 nucleotides agree with TRBD1. Germline assignment: CDR1 PRHDT and CDR2 FYEKMQ (reference sequence). CDR3 size: 15 residues. J gave up 3 bases and V 4 bases, and 4 bases lay outside the gene matches. CDR3: CASSWGQGSYNEQFF. The CDR3 nucleotides read TGTGCCAGCAGCTGGGGACAGGGTAGCTACAATGAGCAGTTCTTC.

This clone was recorded only once. V usage is TRBV2 and J usage is TRBJ1-1; D gene ambiguous. This CDR3 spans 14 amino acids. V lost 8 bases and J 1 base, leaving 14 bases between the germline ends. The germline V gene has CDR1 SNHLY and CDR2 FYNNEI. The CDR3 coding sequence is TGTGCCAGCGGTCTCAGGTATTCGAACACTGAAGCTTTCTTT. It codes for CASGLRYSNTEAFF. The variable domain in full, completed from reference TRBV2 and TRBJ1-1, reads EPEVTQTPSHQVTQMGQEVILRCVPISNHLYFYWYRQILGQKVEFLVSFYNNEISEKSEIFDDQFSVERPDGSNFTLKIRSTKLEDSAMYFCASGLRYSNTEAFFGQGTRLTVV.

This chain links TRBV30 with TRBJ1-3; possibly TRBD1 for D (6 bases). The CDR3 consists of 14 residues. V was clipped by 6 bases and J by 2 bases, with 14 bases between them. CDR1 and CDR2 from the germline V gene are GTSNPN and SVGIG (reference sequence). CDR3 sequence reads: CACRATGAGNTIYF. Written as DNA, the CDR3 is TGTGCCTGTCGGGCGACAGGAGCTGGAAACACCATATATTTT.

This clone occurred once. The CDR3 DNA follows: TGTGCCAGCAGCGTAGTCGGGGGAGGCTCCTACAATGAGCAGTTCTTC. It encodes CASSVVGGGSYNEQFF. The genes are TRBV9 and TRBJ2-1; TRBD2 is a possible D gene (6 bases). The CDR3 is made up of 16 amino acids. Trimming cost V 0 bases and J 0 bases, with 10 bases left between them. Germline assignment: CDR1 SGDLS and CDR2 YYNGEE.

The rearrangement joins TRBV7-2 to TRBJ1-4; 7 nucleotides match TRBD1. CDR1 and CDR2 (germline): SGHTA, FQGNSA. Trimming at V came to 5 bases and at J to 5 bases, leaving 2 bases not matched to a gene. The CDR3 is made up of 13 amino acids. The CDR3 DNA follows: TGTGCCAGCAGCGCAGGGGGAAATGAAAAACTGTTTTTT. Translating it yields CASSAGGNEKLFF.

This clone has a handful of counts. J is TRBJ1-2 and V is TRBV4-3, with D unresolved. This CDR3 is 15 amino acids long. V lost 2 bases, J lost 0 bases, and 10 bases lay in between. Germline CDR1 LGHNA, CDR2 YSLEER. In nucleotides, the CDR3 is TGCGCCAGCAGCCAAAGACACATTTCTAACTATGGCTACACCTTC. Translated: CASSQRHISNYGYTF.